The rows below give T cell receptor beta chains drawn from one sample of a study of vaccination and CD4 T cells after COVID-19. Their antigens remain unidentified. MiXCR, run by TCRdb on the PCR reads, gives a single entry per CDR3 protein. Among roughly 13,000 distinct CDR3 sequences listed, 51% were seen once. Sequencing was performed on CD4+ T cells from blood, cultured in vitro, taken before SARS-CoV-2 vaccination. Receptor source: a human donor who had recovered from COVID-19. The CDR3 runs from the conserved cysteine through the conserved F or W. A D gene is named only where the DNA matches it firmly. Expanded clones get a size class; other rows say once, few or many, or leave the size out.

clone_size	v_call	d_call	j_call	cdr3_nt	cdr3_aa
few	TRBV2	TRBD1	TRBJ1-1	TGTGCCAGCAGCCGGGACAGGCTCATGAACACTGAAGCTTTCTTT	CASSRDRLMNTEAFF
-	TRBV20-1	-	TRBJ2-3	TGCAGTGCTAGAGATCCGCGGGGCCGGGATACGCAGTATTTT	CSARDPRGRDTQYF
few	TRBV15	-	TRBJ1-2	TGTGCCACCAGCAGAGAGCCCCAGGGTTCGGTCTATGGCTACACCTTC	CATSREPQGSVYGYTF
once	TRBV7-9	TRBD1	TRBJ2-6	TGTGCCAGCAGCTCCGTCGTGGCAGGGGGCGCCGGGGCCAACGTCCTGACTTTC	CASSSVVAGGAGANVLTF
-	TRBV24-1	TRBD1	TRBJ2-5	TGTGCCACCAGTGGAGGGGACAGGACCTACCAAGAGACCCAGTACTTC	CATSGGDRTYQETQYF
few	TRBV24-1	TRBD2	TRBJ2-3	TGTGCCACCAGTCCAACTAGCGGGGGATTTGGGACAGATACGCAGTATTTT	CATSPTSGGFGTDTQYF
-	TRBV6-2/TRBV6-3	TRBD2	TRBJ2-5	TGTGCCAGCAGCCCCCGTCGACTAGCGGGAGGAGAGACCCAGTACTTC	CASSPRRLAGGETQYF
-	TRBV10-1	TRBD1	TRBJ2-1	TGCGCCAGCAGTGAGTCGATTCCAGGGGGCATTGCGTTTGGTGAGCAGTTCTTC	CASSESIPGGIAFGEQFF
-	TRBV7-2	-	TRBJ1-6	TGTGCCAGCAGCTTAGCGGCCCGACAAGGGGGATCCCTCCACTTT	CASSLAARQGGSLHF
-	TRBV27	-	TRBJ2-5	TGTGCCAGCACTTCGGCAGGGGCACAGACCCAGTACTTC	CASTSAGAQTQYF
few	TRBV4-2	-	TRBJ1-5	TGTGCCAGCAGCCAAGGGGGGTCCCAGCCCCAGCATTTT	CASSQGGSQPQHF